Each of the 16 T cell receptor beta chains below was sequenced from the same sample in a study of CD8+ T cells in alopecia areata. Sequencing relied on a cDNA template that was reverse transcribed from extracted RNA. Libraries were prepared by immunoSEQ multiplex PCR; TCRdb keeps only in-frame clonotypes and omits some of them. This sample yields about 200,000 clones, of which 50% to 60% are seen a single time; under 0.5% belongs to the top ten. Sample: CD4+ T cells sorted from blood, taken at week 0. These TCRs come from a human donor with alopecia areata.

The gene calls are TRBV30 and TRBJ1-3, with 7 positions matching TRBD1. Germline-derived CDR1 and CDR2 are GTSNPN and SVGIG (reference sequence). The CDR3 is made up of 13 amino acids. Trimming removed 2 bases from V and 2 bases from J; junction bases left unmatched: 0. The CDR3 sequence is CAWSQGAGNTIYF. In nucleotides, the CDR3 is TGTGCCTGGAGTCAGGGGGCTGGAAACACCATATATTTT.

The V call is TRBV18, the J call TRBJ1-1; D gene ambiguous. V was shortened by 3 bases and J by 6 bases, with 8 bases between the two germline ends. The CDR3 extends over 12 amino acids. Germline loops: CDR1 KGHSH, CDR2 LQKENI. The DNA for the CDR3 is TGTGCCAGCTCACCGGGGATTGCTGAAGCTTTCTTT. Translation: CASSPGIAEAFF.

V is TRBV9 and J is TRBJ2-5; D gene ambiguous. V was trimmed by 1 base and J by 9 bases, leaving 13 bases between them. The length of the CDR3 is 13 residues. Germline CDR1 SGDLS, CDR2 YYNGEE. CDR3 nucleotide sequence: TGTGCCAGCAGCGTATCTGGTTATGGGGCCCAGTACTTC. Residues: CASSVSGYGAQYF.

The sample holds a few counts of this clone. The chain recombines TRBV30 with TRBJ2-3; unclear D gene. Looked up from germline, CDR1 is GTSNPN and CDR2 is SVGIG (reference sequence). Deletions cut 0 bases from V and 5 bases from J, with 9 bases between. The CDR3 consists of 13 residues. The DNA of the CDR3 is TGTGCCTGGAGTGTACAACGGCGAGATACGCAGTATTTT. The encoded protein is CAWSVQRRDTQYF.

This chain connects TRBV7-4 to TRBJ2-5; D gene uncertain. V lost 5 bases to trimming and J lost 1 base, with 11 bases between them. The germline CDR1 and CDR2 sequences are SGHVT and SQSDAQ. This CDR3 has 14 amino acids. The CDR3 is CASSITQVQETQYF. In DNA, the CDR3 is TGTGCCAGCAGCATCACACAAGTCCAAGAGACCCAGTACTTC.

CDR3 in DNA: TGCGCCAGCAGCTCACCACCTTTCTCCCAGCAGTTCTTC. As protein: CASSSPPFSQQFF. The chain joins TRBV5-1 to TRBJ2-1; D gene unclear. Trimming removed 3 bases from V and 11 bases from J, with 15 bases in between. There are 13 residues in the CDR3. Per germline, CDR1 SGHRS and CDR2 YFSETQ.

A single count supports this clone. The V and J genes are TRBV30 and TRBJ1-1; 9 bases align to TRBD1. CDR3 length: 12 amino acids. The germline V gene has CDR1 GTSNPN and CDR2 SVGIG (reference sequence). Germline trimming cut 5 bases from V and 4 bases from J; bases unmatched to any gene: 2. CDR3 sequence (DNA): TGTGCCTGGGTGACAGGGGGCACTGAAGCTTTCTTT. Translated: CAWVTGGTEAFF.

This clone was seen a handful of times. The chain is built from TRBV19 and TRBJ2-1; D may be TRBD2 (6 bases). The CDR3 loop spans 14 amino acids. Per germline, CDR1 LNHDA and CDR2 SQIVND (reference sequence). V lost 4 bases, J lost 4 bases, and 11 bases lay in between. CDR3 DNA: TGTGCCAGTAGTAGGGGGGTCTATTACAATGAGCAGTTCTTC. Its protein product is CASSRGVYYNEQFF. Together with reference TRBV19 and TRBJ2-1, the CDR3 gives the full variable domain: DGGITQSPKYLFRKEGQNVTLSCEQNLNHDAMYWYRQDPGQGLRLIYYSQIVNDFQKGDIAEGYSVSREKKESFPLTVTSAQKNPTAFYLCASSRGVYYNEQFFGPGTRLTVL.

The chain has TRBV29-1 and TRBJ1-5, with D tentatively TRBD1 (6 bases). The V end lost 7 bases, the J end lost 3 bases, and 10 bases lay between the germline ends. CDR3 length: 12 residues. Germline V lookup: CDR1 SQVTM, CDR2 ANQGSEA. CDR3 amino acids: CSARDTNQPQHF. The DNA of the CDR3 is TGCAGCGCCCGGGACACCAATCAGCCCCAGCATTTT.

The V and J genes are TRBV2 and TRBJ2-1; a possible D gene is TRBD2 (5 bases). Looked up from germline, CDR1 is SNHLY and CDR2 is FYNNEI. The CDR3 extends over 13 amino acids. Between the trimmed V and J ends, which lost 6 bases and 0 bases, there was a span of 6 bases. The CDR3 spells CASRDFSYNEQFF. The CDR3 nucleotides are TGTGCCAGCAGGGACTTCTCCTACAATGAGCAGTTCTTC.

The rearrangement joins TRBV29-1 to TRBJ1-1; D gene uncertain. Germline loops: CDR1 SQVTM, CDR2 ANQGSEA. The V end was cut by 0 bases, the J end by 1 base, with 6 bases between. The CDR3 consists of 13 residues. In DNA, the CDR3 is TGCAGCGTTGAAGATCCCGGGAACACTGAAGCTTTCTTT. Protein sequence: CSVEDPGNTEAFF.

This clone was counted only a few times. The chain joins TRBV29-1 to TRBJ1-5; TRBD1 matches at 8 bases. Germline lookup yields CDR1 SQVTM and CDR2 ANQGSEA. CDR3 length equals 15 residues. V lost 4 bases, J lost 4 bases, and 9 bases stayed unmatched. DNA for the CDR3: TGCAGCGTTGGAGGTGGACAGGGCCCTAATCAGCCCCAGCATTTT. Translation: CSVGGGQGPNQPQHF. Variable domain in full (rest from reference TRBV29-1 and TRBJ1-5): SAVISQKPSRDICQRGTSLTIQCQVDSQVTMMFWYRQQPGQSLTLIATANQGSEATYESGFVIDKFPISRPNLTFSTLTVSNMSPEDSSIYLCSVGGGQGPNQPQHFGDGTRLSIL.

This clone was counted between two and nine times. This CDR3 reads CASSPDRVRNYGYTF. The CDR3 DNA follows: TGTGCCAGCAGCCCCGACAGGGTGAGAAACTATGGCTACACCTTC. The J gene is TRBJ1-2, the V gene TRBV7-9, with 7 bases fitting TRBD1. Trimming removed 5 bases from V and 2 bases from J; junction bases left unmatched: 8. This CDR3 has 15 residues. The germline CDR1 and CDR2 sequences are SEHNR and FQNEAQ (reference sequence).

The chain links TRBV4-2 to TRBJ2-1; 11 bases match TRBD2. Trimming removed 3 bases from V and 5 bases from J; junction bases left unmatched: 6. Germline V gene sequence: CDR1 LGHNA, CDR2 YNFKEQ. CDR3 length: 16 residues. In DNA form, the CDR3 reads TGTGCCAGCAGCCATTCCCTAGCGGGGGGAAACAATGAGCAGTTCTTC. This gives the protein CASSHSLAGGNNEQFF.

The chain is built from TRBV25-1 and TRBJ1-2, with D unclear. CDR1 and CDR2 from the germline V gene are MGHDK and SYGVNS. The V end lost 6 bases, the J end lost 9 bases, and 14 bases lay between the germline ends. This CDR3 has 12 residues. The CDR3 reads CASRFPTGSYTF. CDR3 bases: TGTGCCAGCAGATTTCCGACCGGGAGCTACACCTTC.

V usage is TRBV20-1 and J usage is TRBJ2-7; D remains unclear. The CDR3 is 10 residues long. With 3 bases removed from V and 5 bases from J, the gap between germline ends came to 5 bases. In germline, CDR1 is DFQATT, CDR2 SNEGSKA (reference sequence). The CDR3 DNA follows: TGCAGTGCTAGTTACCACGAGCAGTACTTC. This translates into CSASYHEQYF.